The T cell receptor (beta chain) under discussion was sequenced for a study of T cell responses to AZD1222 COVID-19 vaccine. Recipients boosted at about 4 weeks or about 12 weeks are pooled. On this clone itself: Its antigen is still unknown.

Repertoires were generated with immunoSEQ multiplex PCR, while TCRdb's copy carries only in-frame clones and drops some. Of about 110,000 clones in the sample, around 90% were seen once. This CDR3 has 14 amino acids. Trimming pared 4 bases from V and 0 bases from J, leaving 11 bases between. The V gene's germline CDR1 is SGHRS and CDR2 YFSETQ. Study-level results: A mostly white British donor set with more females was recruited, and clonal diversity was possibly underestimated. Repertoire sampling was restricted to post-peak T cell response timepoints. Among spike-specific TCRs, nearly half reportedly target unmutated variant regions.

The source of this sequence is an adult who received the AZD1222 COVID-19 vaccine. The V call is TRBV5-1, the J call TRBJ2-7; D is uncertain. The source material was peripheral blood, sampled 28 days after the second AZD1222 dose. CDR3 sequence reads: CASSLEESSYEQYF. The DNA of the CDR3 is TGCGCCAGCAGCCTCGAGGAGAGCTCCTACGAGCAGTACTTC.